This T cell receptor (beta chain) was recovered during a study of T-cell memory formation after mild COVID-19. A single record per CDR3 protein comes from TCRdb applying MiXCR to the 5' RACE reads. This table has about 560,000 distinct CDR3 sequences, approximately 18% appearing once. Germline loops: CDR1 SGHVS, CDR2 FNYEAQ. V dropped 1 base and J dropped 3; count of bases not matched to a gene: 1. This CDR3 is built from 16 residues. Sequencing was performed on PBMCs or a T cell subset sorted from them (not recorded which). This TCR derives from an adult woman who had mild COVID-19 (a few samples of this study predate the infection). Cell type and time point are not known. V gene TRBV7-6 combines with J gene TRBJ2-1, with 12 bases aligning to TRBD2. The CDR3 DNA is TGTGCCAGCAGCTTAGTGACTAGCGGGAGCTACAATGAGCAGTTCTTC. This gives the protein CASSLVTSGSYNEQFF. Full variable domain (rest looked up from reference TRBV7-6 and TRBJ2-1): GAGVSQSPRYKVTKRGQDVALRCDPISGHVSLYWYRQALGQGPEFLTYFNYEAQQDKSGLPNDRFSAERPEGSISTLTIQRTEQRDSAMYRCASSLVTSGSYNEQFFGPGTRLTVL.